A selection of T cell receptor beta chains follows, all from one sample in a study of naive and memory T cell subsets. Using its own MiXCR run on the UMI-ligation and nested PCR reads, TCRdb lists one record per CDR3 protein. The sample has around 30,000 distinct CDR3 sequences; around a tenth are singletons. Sequences were obtained from effector memory CD4+ T cells from blood. The receptors were sampled from a human donor in good health. Both conserved end residues are part of each CDR3. The order of the fields is J gene, clone size, V gene, D gene, CDR3 protein, CDR3 DNA. D genes are given only for firm matches. The size entry is marked missing in some rows and otherwise reads once, few, many or a size class.

j_gene: TRBJ2-1
abundance: few
v_gene: TRBV29-1
d_gene: TRBD2
CDR3aa: CSGRGTSPHEQFF
CDR3nt: TGCAGCGGCCGGGGGACTAGTCCCCATGAGCAGTTCTTC

j_gene: TRBJ2-5
abundance: many
v_gene: TRBV19
d_gene: TRBD1
CDR3aa: CASSWTGVEETQYF
CDR3nt: TGTGCCAGTAGTTGGACAGGGGTTGAGGAGACCCAGTACTTC

j_gene: TRBJ2-7
abundance: few
v_gene: TRBV3-1
d_gene: TRBD2
CDR3aa: CASSPGLAGGLREQYF
CDR3nt: TGTGCCAGCAGCCCGGGACTAGCGGGAGGCCTTCGCGAGCAGTACTTC

j_gene: TRBJ2-1
abundance: few
v_gene: TRBV7-2
d_gene: -
CDR3aa: CASSPSGKYNEQFF
CDR3nt: TGTGCCAGCAGCCCAAGCGGCAAGTACAATGAGCAGTTCTTC

j_gene: TRBJ1-5
abundance: -
v_gene: TRBV19
d_gene: -
CDR3aa: CASSEGGSSNQPQHF
CDR3nt: TGTGCCAGTAGTGAAGGGGGGAGCAGCAATCAGCCCCAGCATTTT

j_gene: TRBJ2-1
abundance: few
v_gene: TRBV7-8
d_gene: -
CDR3aa: CASSPPRGAGLLDEQFF
CDR3nt: TGTGCCAGCAGCCCCCCTCGGGGAGCGGGCCTCCTTGATGAGCAGTTCTTC

j_gene: TRBJ2-5
abundance: many
v_gene: TRBV20-1
d_gene: TRBD2
CDR3aa: CSAVTSGRTETQYF
CDR3nt: TGCAGTGCAGTGACTAGCGGGAGGACAGAGACCCAGTACTTC

j_gene: TRBJ1-2
abundance: many
v_gene: TRBV4-3
d_gene: -
CDR3aa: CASSQEGRGPRLYGYTF
CDR3nt: TGCGCCAGCAGCCAAGAGGGCAGGGGTCCGCGCCTTTATGGCTACACCTTC

j_gene: TRBJ2-7
abundance: -
v_gene: TRBV15
d_gene: -
CDR3aa: CATSRVGGRYEQYF
CDR3nt: TGTGCCACCAGCAGAGTAGGGGGAAGATACGAGCAGTACTTC

j_gene: TRBJ1-2
abundance: many
v_gene: TRBV20-1
d_gene: -
CDR3aa: CSATAPRAQGYTF
CDR3nt: TGCAGTGCTACCGCCCCGCGGGCGCAAGGCTACACCTTC

j_gene: TRBJ1-5
abundance: -
v_gene: TRBV6-1
d_gene: TRBD1
CDR3aa: CASSEEDRAAQPQHF
CDR3nt: TGTGCCAGCAGTGAAGAAGACAGGGCTGCTCAGCCCCAGCATTTT

j_gene: TRBJ1-5
abundance: many
v_gene: TRBV30
d_gene: -
CDR3aa: CAWRRGVNQPQHF
CDR3nt: TGTGCCTGGAGAAGGGGAGTAAATCAGCCCCAGCATTTT

j_gene: TRBJ2-1
abundance: few
v_gene: TRBV30
d_gene: -
CDR3aa: CAWRRSGTFNEQFF
CDR3nt: TGTGCCTGGAGGAGGTCCGGTACTTTCAATGAGCAGTTCTTC

j_gene: TRBJ1-4
abundance: -
v_gene: TRBV20-1
d_gene: TRBD1
CDR3aa: CSAYKTGGPEKLFF
CDR3nt: TGCAGTGCTTACAAAACAGGGGGGCCTGAAAAACTGTTTTTT

j_gene: TRBJ1-2
abundance: -
v_gene: TRBV18
d_gene: -
CDR3aa: CASSPGNPNYGYTF
CDR3nt: TGTGCCAGCTCACCAGGCAATCCTAACTATGGCTACACCTTC

j_gene: TRBJ2-2
abundance: -
v_gene: TRBV6-5
d_gene: -
CDR3aa: CASSFRANTGELFF
CDR3nt: TGTGCCAGCAGTTTCAGGGCAAACACCGGGGAGCTGTTTTTT

j_gene: TRBJ1-2
abundance: -
v_gene: TRBV7-9
d_gene: -
CDR3aa: CASSLAQTTPNYGYTF
CDR3nt: TGTGCCAGCAGCTTAGCGCAGACAACTCCAAACTATGGCTACACCTTC

j_gene: TRBJ2-3
abundance: -
v_gene: TRBV20-1
d_gene: TRBD2
CDR3aa: CSATSGGMGTDTQYF
CDR3nt: TGCAGTGCTACTAGCGGGGGGATGGGCACAGATACGCAGTATTTT

j_gene: TRBJ1-1
abundance: few
v_gene: TRBV7-9
d_gene: -
CDR3aa: CASSLVGGNTEAFF
CDR3nt: TGTGCCAGCAGCTTAGTTGGGGGTAACACTGAAGCTTTCTTT

j_gene: TRBJ1-5
abundance: few
v_gene: TRBV20-1
d_gene: -
CDR3aa: CSARAQTGSNQPQHF
CDR3nt: TGCAGTGCTAGGGCCCAGACAGGCAGCAATCAGCCCCAGCATTTT

j_gene: TRBJ2-5
abundance: few
v_gene: TRBV7-2
d_gene: TRBD2
CDR3aa: CASSPGLAGQETQYF
CDR3nt: TGTGCCAGCAGCCCCGGACTAGCGGGGCAAGAGACCCAGTACTTC

j_gene: TRBJ2-7
abundance: many
v_gene: TRBV7-2
d_gene: -
CDR3aa: CASSLDNGYEQYF
CDR3nt: TGTGCCAGCAGCTTAGATAACGGCTACGAGCAGTACTTC

j_gene: TRBJ2-7
abundance: -
v_gene: TRBV7-2
d_gene: -
CDR3aa: CARSFGDEQYF
CDR3nt: TGTGCCAGGAGCTTCGGGGACGAGCAGTACTTC

j_gene: TRBJ2-2
abundance: many
v_gene: TRBV4-1
d_gene: TRBD1
CDR3aa: CASSQTGGTGELFF
CDR3nt: TGCGCCAGCAGCCAAACAGGGGGCACCGGGGAGCTGTTTTTT

j_gene: TRBJ2-7
abundance: many
v_gene: TRBV20-1
d_gene: -
CDR3aa: CSASSRGNSYEQYF
CDR3nt: TGCAGTGCTAGTTCAAGGGGTAACTCCTACGAGCAGTACTTC

j_gene: TRBJ1-1
abundance: -
v_gene: TRBV30
d_gene: TRBD1
CDR3aa: CAWSASLAGGTEAFF
CDR3nt: TGTGCCTGGAGTGCAAGCTTGGCAGGGGGCACTGAAGCTTTCTTT

j_gene: TRBJ2-1
abundance: -
v_gene: TRBV7-3
d_gene: -
CDR3aa: CASSLGNEQFF
CDR3nt: TGTGCCAGCAGCTTAGGGAATGAGCAGTTCTTC

j_gene: TRBJ1-6
abundance: -
v_gene: TRBV20-1
d_gene: -
CDR3aa: CSARDQVKAELSPLHF
CDR3nt: TGCAGTGCTAGAGATCAGGTCAAGGCCGAATTGTCACCCCTCCACTTT

j_gene: TRBJ1-6
abundance: few
v_gene: TRBV7-2
d_gene: -
CDR3aa: CASSLVPGNSPLHF
CDR3nt: TGTGCCAGCAGCTTAGTGCCTGGGAATTCACCCCTCCACTTT

j_gene: TRBJ1-1
abundance: few
v_gene: TRBV18
d_gene: -
CDR3aa: CASSPSYRDNTEAFF
CDR3nt: TGTGCCAGCTCACCAAGTTACAGGGACAACACTGAAGCTTTCTTT

j_gene: TRBJ1-5
abundance: many
v_gene: TRBV20-1
d_gene: TRBD1
CDR3aa: CSARDLRQGINQPQHF
CDR3nt: TGCAGTGCTAGAGATCTCCGACAGGGGATCAATCAGCCCCAGCATTTT

j_gene: TRBJ2-5
abundance: few
v_gene: TRBV7-2
d_gene: -
CDR3aa: CASSPDYLQETQYF
CDR3nt: TGTGCCAGCAGCCCGGACTACCTCCAAGAGACCCAGTACTTC

j_gene: TRBJ2-4
abundance: few
v_gene: TRBV4-3
d_gene: TRBD1
CDR3aa: CASSPGGTGNIQYF
CDR3nt: TGCGCCAGCAGCCCTGGAGGGACAGGGAACATTCAGTACTTC

j_gene: TRBJ2-3
abundance: -
v_gene: TRBV12-3/TRBV12-4
d_gene: -
CDR3aa: CASRPGQSSTDTQYF
CDR3nt: TGTGCCAGCAGACCGGGACAATCTAGCACAGATACGCAGTATTTT

j_gene: TRBJ2-3
abundance: -
v_gene: TRBV5-1
d_gene: -
CDR3aa: CASSLRGGHTDTQYF
CDR3nt: TGCGCCAGCAGCTTGAGAGGGGGGCACACAGATACGCAGTATTTT

j_gene: TRBJ2-5
abundance: many
v_gene: TRBV18
d_gene: TRBD2
CDR3aa: CASSPRVAGVEETQYF
CDR3nt: TGTGCCAGCTCCCCCAGGGTAGCGGGAGTGGAGGAGACCCAGTACTTC

j_gene: TRBJ1-2
abundance: -
v_gene: TRBV20-1
d_gene: -
CDR3aa: CSARDSNSHKGYTF
CDR3nt: TGCAGTGCTAGAGATTCCAACAGCCATAAGGGCTACACCTTC

j_gene: TRBJ1-5
abundance: few
v_gene: TRBV7-6
d_gene: -
CDR3aa: CASSRTESNQPQHF
CDR3nt: TGTGCCAGCAGCCGAACTGAAAGCAATCAGCCCCAGCATTTT

j_gene: TRBJ1-2
abundance: few
v_gene: TRBV19
d_gene: TRBD1
CDR3aa: CASRLLGTATNYGYTF
CDR3nt: TGTGCCAGTAGATTATTAGGGACAGCAACTAACTATGGCTACACCTTC

j_gene: TRBJ1-5
abundance: -
v_gene: TRBV6-2/TRBV6-3
d_gene: -
CDR3aa: CASNQGTNQPQHF
CDR3nt: TGTGCCAGCAATCAGGGTACAAATCAGCCCCAGCATTTT

j_gene: TRBJ2-3
abundance: few
v_gene: TRBV14
d_gene: -
CDR3aa: CASSSSPPPTDTQYF
CDR3nt: TGTGCCAGCAGCTCTTCGCCCCCCCCCACAGATACGCAGTATTTT

j_gene: TRBJ2-1
abundance: -
v_gene: TRBV2
d_gene: -
CDR3aa: CASSEGDWEQFF
CDR3nt: TGTGCCAGCAGTGAAGGTGACTGGGAGCAGTTCTTC

j_gene: TRBJ2-3
abundance: few
v_gene: TRBV24-1
d_gene: TRBD1
CDR3aa: CATGGGGDTQYF
CDR3nt: TGTGCCACAGGGGGCGGAGGAGATACGCAGTATTTT

j_gene: TRBJ2-2
abundance: many
v_gene: TRBV2
d_gene: -
CDR3aa: CASSVRRGGDTGELFF
CDR3nt: TGTGCCAGCAGTGTGCGCAGGGGAGGGGACACCGGGGAGCTGTTTTTT